These 14 T cell receptor beta chains originate from one sample sequenced in a study of naive and memory T cell subsets. Study results and caveats: Possibly reflecting memory cells re-expressing CD45RA, a few larger clonotypes occurred in naive repertoires, especially CD8.

Both TRBC1 and TRBC2 were covered by a beta constant-region primer of two equimolar oligonucleotides. Nested alpha and beta constant-region primers with the SP2 primer drove four PCR rounds on ligated cDNA. In TCRdb, the UMI-ligation and nested PCR reads were re-called with MiXCR into one record per CDR3 protein. The top ten clones hold roughly 0.1% of a sample with around 140,000 distinct CDR3 sequences, 22% of them seen once. Their specific antigens are unknown. The sequenced material came from naive CD4+ T cells from blood. The receptors were gathered from a human donor in good health.

This clonotype was found a few times. The rearrangement uses TRBV20-1 and TRBJ2-2, with 9 nucleotides matching TRBD1. The CDR3 sequence is 16 residues long. V lost 2 bases, J lost 6 bases, and 10 bases stayed unmatched. Germline lookup yields CDR1 DFQATT and CDR2 SNEGSKA (reference sequence). The CDR3 DNA sequence: TGCAGTGCTAGAACGACAGGGGGTCGGTTCGCCGGGGAGCTGTTTTTT. Its protein is CSARTTGGRFAGELFF.

This clonotype has a handful of counts. The rearrangement links TRBV7-2 to TRBJ2-1, with 8 bases that match TRBD2. The CDR3 has 17 amino acids. The J segment lost 1 base and the V segment lost 2 bases, leaving 7 bases of the junction unmatched. CDR1 is SGHTA and CDR2 is FQGNSA in the germline V gene. The CDR3 DNA follows: TGTGCCAGCAGCTTAAAAGAAAGCGGGAGTTCCTACAATGAGCAGTTCTTC. Translated, it gives CASSLKESGSSYNEQFF. Drawing the rest from reference TRBV7-2 and TRBJ2-1, the complete variable domain is GAGVSQSPSNKVTEKGKDVELRCDPISGHTALYWYRQSLGQGLEFLIYFQGNSAPDKSGLPSDRFSAERTGGSVSTLTIQRTQQEDSAVYLCASSLKESGSSYNEQFFGPGTRLTVL.

The chain recombines TRBV29-1 with TRBJ2-5; D may be TRBD2 (5 bases). Deletions cut 2 bases from V and 7 bases from J, with 11 bases between. Looked up from germline, CDR1 is SQVTM and CDR2 is ANQGSEA. This CDR3 region has 12 residues. The CDR3 here is CSVESMGATQYF. DNA for the CDR3: TGCAGCGTTGAATCGATGGGAGCGACCCAGTACTTC.

This chain links TRBV7-8 with TRBJ1-1; D not resolved. There are 15 residues in the CDR3. Trimming left V 1 base short and J 3 bases short, with 12 bases between. Germline CDR1 SGHVS, CDR2 FQNEAQ. In DNA form, the CDR3 reads TGTGCCAGCAGCTTAGGGTCCCCCAGACACACTGAAGCTTTCTTT. Its translation: CASSLGSPRHTEAFF. The full variable domain, its missing parts supplied by reference TRBV7-8 and TRBJ1-1, is GAGVSQSPRYKVAKRGQDVALRCDPISGHVSLFWYQQALGQGPEFLTYFQNEAQLDKSGLPSDRFFAERPEGSVSTLKIQRTQQEDSAVYLCASSLGSPRHTEAFFGQGTRLTVV.

In this sample, this clonotype turned up a few times. This chain connects TRBV20-1 to TRBJ2-7; TRBD2 matches at 11 bases. Germline loops: CDR1 DFQATT, CDR2 SNEGSKA (reference sequence). V dropped 0 bases and J dropped 3; count of bases not matched to a gene: 19. CDR3 length: 20 residues. CDR3 region: CSARDLSGLADQRLSYEQYF. In DNA form, the CDR3 reads TGCAGTGCTAGAGACCTCTCGGGACTAGCGGACCAAAGGCTAAGCTACGAGCAGTACTTC.

The chain links TRBV12-3 or TRBV12-4 to TRBJ1-2; no reliable D call. V gave up 5 bases and J gave up 5 bases, with 18 bases separating them. The CDR3 loop spans 15 amino acids. The CDR3 loop is CASSPSREDGYGYTF. The CDR3 DNA reads as TGTGCCAGCAGTCCTTCGCGGGAGGATGGATATGGCTACACCTTC.

This chain connects TRBV20-1 to TRBJ2-3; possible D gene TRBD2, 6 bases. This CDR3 is 14 amino acids long. Looked up from germline, CDR1 is DFQATT and CDR2 is SNEGSKA (reference sequence). The V gene lost 2 bases and the J gene lost 8 bases, with 17 bases spanning the gap. DNA of the CDR3: TGCAGTGCTAGATCTCCGGCGGGAACCGGTACGCAGTATTTT. Translated: CSARSPAGTGTQYF.

This clonotype was seen more than once but under ten times. This chain joins TRBV28 and TRBJ2-3, with TRBD1 as a possible D gene (6 bases). The CDR3 has 15 amino acids. Per the germline V gene, CDR1 is MDHEN and CDR2 is SYDVKM. V was cut by 5 bases and J by 0 bases, with 12 bases left in between. CDR3 amino acids: CASSAGTRSTDTQYF. In DNA form, the CDR3 reads TGTGCCAGCAGTGCCGGGACACGGAGCACAGATACGCAGTATTTT.

J is TRBJ2-7 and V is TRBV28; 12 bases fit TRBD1. Germline assignment: CDR1 MDHEN and CDR2 SYDVKM. V lost 5 bases and J lost 6; bases outside the gene matches: 8. The CDR3 runs to 15 residues. The CDR3 is CASSLSGTGGIEQYF. The DNA of the CDR3 is TGTGCCAGCAGTCTATCCGGGACAGGGGGCATCGAGCAGTACTTC.

The V and J genes are TRBV6-2 or TRBV6-3 and TRBJ1-5; tentatively, D is TRBD1 (6 bases). V was shortened by 4 bases and J by 1 base, with 14 bases between the two germline ends. This CDR3 has 16 amino acids. The V gene's germline CDR1 is MNHEY and CDR2 SVGEGT. DNA for the CDR3: TGTGCCAGCAGTTTGTGGAGGGGGAGAAGCAATCAGCCCCAGCATTTT. Its translation: CASSLWRGRSNQPQHF.

This clonotype was recorded at least ten times. This rearrangement joins TRBV6-5 to TRBJ2-7, with 13 bases lining up with TRBD2. The V gene end was trimmed by 6 bases and the J gene end by 2 bases; junction bases not matched to a gene: 4. Germline CDR1 MNHEY, CDR2 SVGAGI. The CDR3 spans 15 residues. The CDR3 loop reads CASSITSGRAYEQYF. CDR3 bases: TGTGCCAGCAGCATAACTAGCGGGAGGGCCTACGAGCAGTACTTC.

The chain couples TRBV5-1 to TRBJ1-2; D is unresolved. The CDR3 extends over 14 amino acids. Germline values: CDR1 SGHRS, CDR2 YFSETQ. Trimming removed 1 base from V and 0 bases from J, with 7 bases in between. Here the CDR3 reads CASSLTATNYGYTF. The CDR3 DNA sequence: TGCGCCAGCAGCTTGACAGCCACTAACTATGGCTACACCTTC.

This chain links TRBV30 with TRBJ2-7; 7 bases fit TRBD2. The CDR3 loop spans 15 amino acids. V trimming: 5 bases; J trimming: 2 bases; junction bases outside the gene matches: 12. The germline gives CDR1 GTSNPN, CDR2 SVGIG (reference sequence). As DNA, the CDR3 is TGTGCCTGGGCCCACGCTAGCGGACCCACCTACGAGCAGTACTTC. As protein: CAWAHASGPTYEQYF.

This chain uses TRBV5-1 with TRBJ2-7; 7 bases map to TRBD1. Per germline, CDR1 SGHRS and CDR2 YFSETQ. CDR3 length: 11 amino acids. The V and J ends lost 6 bases and 5 bases, in that order; junction bases with no gene match: 2. The CDR3 nucleotides are TGCGCCAGCAAAGGGGGCCACGAGCAGTACTTC. Protein: CASKGGHEQYF.